The present entry profiles one TCR beta chain with its context. As processed by the authors: Counts of nucleated cells, estimated from reference gene primer amplification, were obtained. Assay: immunoSEQ multiplex PCR; the TCRdb copy retains only in-frame clones and omits some. V and J calls and clone size are given by that table; D and trimming were obtained from the DNA. The data show 120,000 or so clones, about 81% seen once. This sample was taken from a study of blood T cell repertoires in COVID-19. About the study: Sites across the United States, Italy and Spain contributed samples from acute and convalescent COVID-19. Nucleic acid was either cDNA or gDNA, and it came from T cells, B-cell-depleted T cells, or PBMCs.

This CDR3 comprises 12 residues. CDR1 and CDR2 (germline): LGHDT, YNNKEL (reference sequence). Trimming took off 5 bases at V and 6 bases at J, with 10 bases between the two ends. The sequenced sample was peripheral blood. The chain carries TRBV3-1 (or the pseudogene TRBV3-2) and TRBJ1-2; a possible D gene is TRBD1 (6 bases). This sequence was found in a woman between 45 and 60 years old with acute or convalescent COVID-19. CDR3 sequence (DNA): TGTGCCAGCAGCTCCACAGGGAATGGCTACACCTTC. Encoded protein: CASSSTGNGYTF.